The 29 T cell receptor beta chains listed next were all sequenced from one sample in a study of response to subunit inactivated influenza vaccine. Each CDR3 protein is one row after TCRdb ran MiXCR on the RT-PCR reads. The sample lists more than 700,000 distinct CDR3 sequences; 21% were seen once. The sequences come from PBMCs from blood, collected 4 to 6 days after vaccination. These receptors came from a man aged 50 or older who received an inactivated influenza vaccine.

Notes on this clonotype: At one of its ends the junction is not consistent with the germline gene, which may arise from a read error. The J gene is TRBJ2-7, the V gene TRBV20-1; D possibly uses TRBD1 or TRBD2 (5 bases each). Germline CDR1 DFQATT, CDR2 SNEGSKA (reference sequence). The CDR3 sequence is 13 residues long. This CDR3 is CSARGGLTGAVWF. The DNA of the CDR3 is TGCAGTGCTAGAGGGGGGTTAACCGGGGCGGTATGGTTC.

The gene calls are TRBV11-2 and TRBJ1-5, with D possibly TRBD1 on 5 matching bases. With 1 base removed from V and 9 bases from J, the gap between germline ends came to 10 bases. Germline V CDR1 and CDR2: SGHAT, FQNNGV. The length of the CDR3 is 13 residues. Written as DNA, the CDR3 is TGTGCCAGCAGCTTAGTAGTGGGGGGGCCCCAGCATTTT. It encodes CASSLVVGGPQHF.

This chain links TRBV20-1 with TRBJ2-3, with 8 bases aligning to TRBD2. V dropped 0 bases and J dropped 5; count of bases not matched to a gene: 10. The CDR3 consists of 16 residues. CDR1 DFQATT and CDR2 SNEGSKA come from the germline V gene (reference sequence). In DNA form, the CDR3 reads TGCAGTGCTAGAGACTTGCGGGGGGCCGGTGTAGATACGCAGTATTTT. As protein: CSARDLRGAGVDTQYF.

A few counts support this clonotype. This chain connects TRBV12-3 or TRBV12-4 to TRBJ2-5; D might be TRBD2 (5 bases). Trimming cost V 2 bases and J 3 bases, with 16 bases left between them. The length of the CDR3 is 16 residues. The CDR3 nucleotides read TGTGCCAGCAGTTTAAGCGCCGACGGACTTAAAGAGACCCAGTACTTC. Its protein is CASSLSADGLKETQYF.

V usage is TRBV30 and J usage is TRBJ1-1; D is possibly TRBD1 (5 bases). Trimming pared 3 bases from V and 1 base from J, leaving 18 bases between. Germline-derived CDR1 and CDR2 are GTSNPN and SVGIG (reference sequence). This CDR3 comprises 16 residues. The CDR3 spells CAWRDKPGRKNTEAFF. DNA of the CDR3: TGTGCCTGGAGGGATAAACCGGGACGGAAGAACACTGAAGCTTTCTTT.

This clonotype has a handful of counts. V and J are TRBV20-1 and TRBJ2-1, with 13 bases matching TRBD2. Unmatched junction bases numbered 7, after V lost 5 bases and J lost 9 bases. Germline V gene data show CDR1 as DFQATT and CDR2 as SNEGSKA (reference sequence). The CDR3 spans 14 residues. The CDR3 DNA is TGCAGTGCTCTTACTAGCGGGGGGGTCGGTGAGCAGTTCTTC. Protein: CSALTSGGVGEQFF.

The chain employs TRBV5-1 and TRBJ2-5; D could derive from TRBD1 or TRBD2 (6 bases each). The CDR3 runs 13 residues. Germline CDR1 reads SGHRS; CDR2 reads YFSETQ. Trimming left V 4 bases short and J 5 bases short, with 12 bases between. Here the CDR3 reads CASSNKGGETQYF. Here the CDR3 DNA reads TGCGCCAGCAGCAATAAAGGGGGGGAGACCCAGTACTTC. Together with reference TRBV5-1 and TRBJ2-5, the CDR3 gives the full variable domain: KAGVTQTPRYLIKTRGQQVTLSCSPISGHRSVSWYQQTPGQGLQFLFEYFSETQRNKGNFPGRFSGRQFSNSRSEMNVSTLELGDSALYLCASSNKGGETQYFGPGTRLLVL.

This clonotype was counted ten times or more. This chain connects TRBV5-1 to TRBJ2-5; D remains unclear. Germline V gene lookup returns CDR1 SGHRS and CDR2 YFSETQ. Deletions cut 4 bases from V and 2 bases from J, with 12 bases between. The length of the CDR3 is 14 residues. The CDR3 DNA follows: TGCGCCAGCAGCGAGGACCTCCCTCAAGAGACCCAGTACTTC. Its translation is CASSEDLPQETQYF.

This clonotype turned up a few times. The chain joins TRBV9 to TRBJ2-1, with 7 positions matching TRBD2. Looked up from germline, CDR1 is SGDLS and CDR2 is YYNGEE. The CDR3 sequence is 16 residues long. The ends lost 0 bases at V and 4 bases at J; junction bases unmatched: 7. In nucleotides, the CDR3 is TGTGCCAGCAGCGTAGACCCCAGCGGGGCATACAATGAGCAGTTCTTC. Residues: CASSVDPSGAYNEQFF.

This chain connects TRBV3-1 to TRBJ2-1, with TRBD2 as a possible D gene (5 bases). Trimming stripped 0 bases from V and 5 bases from J, with 17 bases between. The CDR3 loop spans 17 amino acids. Germline V CDR1 and CDR2: LGHDT, YNNKEL (reference sequence). This CDR3 is CASSQERLLEYNNEQFF. In DNA form, the CDR3 reads TGTGCCAGCAGCCAAGAACGCCTACTAGAATACAACAATGAGCAGTTCTTC.

J is TRBJ2-3 and V is TRBV20-1; TRBD2 agrees at 11 bases. The germline CDR1 and CDR2 sequences are DFQATT and SNEGSKA (reference sequence). The CDR3 extends over 23 amino acids. V dropped 1 base and J dropped 2; count of bases not matched to a gene: 26. The CDR3 spells CSARGLLGGRNSGRELSTDTQYF. CDR3 sequence (DNA): TGCAGTGCTAGAGGGCTTTTGGGGGGGCGTAATAGCGGGAGGGAACTCTCCACAGATACGCAGTATTTT.

This clonotype came up a few times. This rearrangement joins TRBV6-5 to TRBJ2-1; the match to TRBD2 covers 11 bases. CDR3 length: 15 amino acids. Per the germline V gene, CDR1 is MNHEY and CDR2 is SVGAGI. The ends lost 2 bases at V and 9 bases at J; junction bases unmatched: 6. The CDR3 loop reads CASSYLAGGGSEQFF. CDR3 nucleotide sequence: TGTGCCAGCAGTTACCTAGCGGGAGGCGGGAGTGAGCAGTTCTTC.

The chain is built from TRBV12-3 or TRBV12-4 and TRBJ1-1; no firm D call. CDR3 length: 14 residues. V was cut by 1 base and J by 1 base, with 7 bases left in between. In DNA form, the CDR3 reads TGTGCCAGCAGTTTAGTGTGGGGGAACACTGAAGCTTTCTTT. Its translation: CASSLVWGNTEAFF.

This clonotype was detected a few times. This chain connects TRBV5-1 to TRBJ2-1; D possibly uses TRBD1 or TRBD2 (5 bases each). Trimming left V 4 bases short and J 4 bases short, with 12 bases between. The CDR3 totals 14 residues. CDR1 is SGHRS and CDR2 is YFSETQ in the germline V gene. The CDR3 DNA reads as TGCGCCAGCAGCGGACGGGACGGGTACAATGAGCAGTTCTTC. Its translation: CASSGRDGYNEQFF.

The chain recombines TRBV28 with TRBJ1-2; D is undetermined. V was shortened by 10 bases and J by 4 bases, with 10 bases between the two germline ends. CDR3 length: 11 residues. Germline CDR1 is MDHEN and CDR2 is SYDVKM. In DNA form, the CDR3 reads TGTGCCACTTCCCGAAGCTATGGCTACACCTTC. As protein: CATSRSYGYTF.

This clonotype was detected ten times or more. This chain links TRBV20-1 with TRBJ2-1, with D perhaps matching TRBD2 (6 bases). The CDR3 covers 14 residues. Germline CDR1 and CDR2: DFQATT and SNEGSKA (reference sequence). V dropped 1 base and J dropped 8 bases, with 15 bases sitting between them. The CDR3 bases are TGCAGTGCTAGAGTCCGGGGGAGCTTGGATGAGCAGTTCTTC. Its protein is CSARVRGSLDEQFF.

There are a few counts of this clonotype. V is TRBV13 and J is TRBJ2-3, with TRBD2 identical over 11 bases. The CDR3 length is 17 residues. CDR1 is PRHDT, CDR2 FYEKMQ, per germline (reference sequence). V dropped 5 bases and J dropped 0; count of bases not matched to a gene: 7. The CDR3 bases are TGTGCCAGCAGCCAGGAACTAGCGGGAGCTAGCACAGATACGCAGTATTTT. Its translation: CASSQELAGASTDTQYF.

This chain uses TRBV30 with TRBJ1-6; perhaps TRBD1 as D (5 bases). The germline gives CDR1 GTSNPN, CDR2 SVGIG (reference sequence). The CDR3 contains 14 residues. V was clipped by 0 bases and J by 10 bases, with 13 bases between them. This chain's CDR3 is CAWSVGVYRSPLHF. CDR3 coding DNA: TGTGCCTGGAGTGTCGGGGTTTACAGGTCACCCCTCCACTTT.

To note about this clonotype: A much larger clone lies a single base off, so this may be a read error. Since the CDR3 does not end with the conserved phenylalanine or tryptophan, this likely comes from a read error. The rearrangement uses TRBV12-3 or TRBV12-4 and TRBJ2-3, with D unclear. This CDR3 comprises 11 residues. V was shortened by 10 bases and J by 4 bases, with 9 bases between the two germline ends. The chain's CDR3 is CATATPDTQYS. Here the CDR3 DNA reads TGTGCCACTGCCACGCCAGATACGCAGTATTCT.

This clonotype occurred a few times. CDR3 amino acids: CASTDYGRFSGANVLTF. The CDR3 nucleotides are TGCGCCAGCACCGACTATGGACGATTCTCTGGGGCCAACGTCCTGACTTTC. The gene calls are TRBV10-2 and TRBJ2-6; tentative D call: TRBD2 (5 bases). V was cut by 7 bases and J by 0 bases, with 16 bases left in between. The CDR3 has 17 amino acids. CDR1 and CDR2 from the germline V gene are WSHSY and SAAADI.

The genes are TRBV4-3 and TRBJ2-1; 8 nucleotides line up with TRBD2. Losses at the gene ends were 0 bases for V and 4 bases for J; bases not matched to a gene: 8. CDR1 is LGHNA and CDR2 is YSLEER in the germline V gene. The CDR3 length is 17 residues. CDR3 nucleotide sequence: TGCGCCAGCAGCCAAGAACCCAGAAGCGGGAGTTACAATGAGCAGTTCTTC. Translating it yields CASSQEPRSGSYNEQFF.

V and J are TRBV20-1 and TRBJ2-5; possibly TRBD2 for D (5 bases). Germline CDR1 reads DFQATT; CDR2 reads SNEGSKA (reference sequence). This CDR3 region has 13 residues. V was pared by 3 bases and J by 4 bases, with 12 bases between. CDR3 in amino acids: CSARLEGRETQYF. The CDR3 DNA follows: TGCAGTGCTAGGTTAGAGGGCAGAGAGACCCAGTACTTC.

In nucleotides, the CDR3 is TGTGCCACCAGCAGTAAGGACAGGGGGCGAAAACTGTTTTTT. This codes for CATSSKDRGRKLFF. This rearrangement joins TRBV15 to TRBJ1-4; 11 bases fit TRBD1. The CDR3 is 14 amino acids. V dropped 3 bases and J dropped 10; count of bases not matched to a gene: 4. Germline-derived CDR1 and CDR2 are LNHNV and YYDKDF (reference sequence).

The chain employs TRBV30 and TRBJ2-7; D ambiguous. This CDR3 is 11 amino acids long. Trimming pared 5 bases from V and 3 bases from J, leaving 8 bases between. CDR1 is GTSNPN and CDR2 is SVGIG in the germline V gene (reference sequence). The CDR3 reads CAWDKSYEQYF. The CDR3, as DNA: TGTGCCTGGGACAAGAGCTACGAGCAGTACTTC. The full variable domain, completed using reference TRBV30 and TRBJ2-7, is SQTIHQWPATLVQPVGSPLSLECTVEGTSNPNLYWYRQAAGRGLQLLFYSVGIGQISSEVPQNLSASRPQDRQFILSSKKLLLSDSGFYLCAWDKSYEQYFGPGTRLTVT.

This clonotype was detected a few times. V gene TRBV4-2 combines with J gene TRBJ1-2; 8 positions agree with TRBD1. J gave up 0 bases and V 1 base, and 7 bases lay outside the gene matches. This CDR3 region has 17 residues. Germline V gene sequence: CDR1 LGHNA, CDR2 YNFKEQ. CDR3 nucleotides: TGTGCCAGCAGCCAAGGACAGGGGTCCCAAACTAACTATGGCTACACCTTC. This translates into CASSQGQGSQTNYGYTF.

The chain joins TRBV20-1 to TRBJ2-5, with 11 nucleotides matching TRBD2. The CDR3 spans 18 residues. The junction had 11 bases not matched to a gene; V was cut back by 2 bases and J by 0 bases. CDR1 DFQATT and CDR2 SNEGSKA come from the germline V gene (reference sequence). The CDR3 region has the DNA TGCAGTGCTAGATCCCAGTCTAGCGGGGGGCTCTACCAAGAGACCCAGTACTTC. It translates to CSARSQSSGGLYQETQYF.

The chain recombines TRBV7-2 with TRBJ2-3; D may be TRBD2 (5 bases). This CDR3 spans 17 amino acids. V was pared by 6 bases and J by 1 base, with 20 bases between. Germline V lookup: CDR1 SGHTA, CDR2 FQGNSA. CDR3 protein: CASSSHPGIPGTDTQYF. The CDR3 DNA reads as TGTGCCAGCAGTTCACATCCCGGGATCCCGGGCACAGATACGCAGTATTTT.

J is TRBJ2-7 and V is TRBV20-1, with a weak D call TRBD1 (7 bases). V was trimmed by 2 bases and J by 5 bases, leaving 13 bases between them. The germline V gene has CDR1 DFQATT and CDR2 SNEGSKA (reference sequence). The CDR3 covers 13 residues. The DNA for the CDR3 is TGCAGTGCTAGACTCGCCAGGGGGGACGAGCAGTACTTC. Protein product: CSARLARGDEQYF.

Only a few counts were recorded for this clonotype. CDR3 in DNA: TGTGCCAGCAGCCAAGTCTCCGGGGGGCCCAAGGATACGCAGTATTTT. Translated: CASSQVSGGPKDTQYF. V is TRBV3-1 and J is TRBJ2-3, with D perhaps TRBD2 (7 bases). This CDR3 contains 16 residues. Per germline, CDR1 LGHDT and CDR2 YNNKEL (reference sequence). Deletions cut 1 base from V and 6 bases from J, with 17 bases between.